The 26 T cell receptor beta chains reported below all come from one sample, sequenced in a study of cytomegalovirus exposure and HLA in healthy donors. In the PCR, 60 Vbeta and 13 Jbeta primers were used. Repertoires were generated with immunoSEQ multiplex PCR, while TCRdb's copy carries only in-frame clones and drops some. The sample lists some 140,000 clones; approximately 80% were seen once. Material: PBMCs. These receptors were taken from a woman aged 40 to 50 in good health and CMV-seronegative.

This clone showed up just a few times. The CDR3 is CASSLAGPGGEKLFF. The CDR3 DNA reads TGTGCCAGCAGCTTGGCAGGCCCCGGGGGTGAAAAACTGTTTTTT. The chain recombines TRBV5-6 with TRBJ1-4, with D perhaps matching TRBD1 (5 bases). The CDR3 runs 15 residues. Germline V gives CDR1 SGHDT, CDR2 YYEEEE. The V end lost 0 bases, the J end lost 7 bases, and 13 bases lay between the germline ends.

The chain has TRBV7-8 and TRBJ1-5, with D perhaps matching TRBD1 (5 bases). The germline V gene has CDR1 SGHVS and CDR2 FQNEAQ. The CDR3 loop spans 15 amino acids. V gave up 5 bases and J gave up 6 bases, with 17 bases separating them. The CDR3 DNA sequence: TGTGCCAGCAGCCCCTCGGAGGGGAGACTTCAGCCCCAGCATTTT. Its translation is CASSPSEGRLQPQHF.

This clone was counted only a few times. The chain couples TRBV5-1 to TRBJ2-5; TRBD1 matches 8 bases. This CDR3 is built from 11 residues. With V trimmed by 4 bases and J by 9 bases, 2 bases remained unmatched. The germline gives CDR1 SGHRS, CDR2 YFSETQ. CDR3 DNA sequence: TGCGCCAGCAGCGAACAGGGGGCCCAGTACTTC. Translated: CASSEQGAQYF.

The rearrangement uses TRBV28 and TRBJ1-2; 7 bases map to TRBD1. CDR1 and CDR2 from the germline V gene are MDHEN and SYDVKM. The CDR3 is made up of 13 amino acids. Trimming took 10 bases from V and 0 from J; bases not matched to a gene: 5. CDR3 DNA sequence: TGTGCCACGCGACAGGGAACTAACTATGGCTACACCTTC. Translating gives CATRQGTNYGYTF.

V and J are TRBV28 and TRBJ2-5, with D perhaps matching TRBD2 (5 bases). Trimming pared 8 bases from V and 3 bases from J, leaving 13 bases between. There are 13 residues in the CDR3. CDR1 is MDHEN, CDR2 SYDVKM, per germline. CDR3 in DNA: TGTGCCAGCGGGGTAGAAGCGGAAGAGACCCAGTACTTC. The encoded protein is CASGVEAEETQYF.

The chain uses TRBV28 and TRBJ1-5; 7 bases line up with TRBD1. V dropped 1 base and J dropped 6; count of bases not matched to a gene: 12. This CDR3 contains 17 residues. Germline CDR1 and CDR2: MDHEN and SYDVKM. This CDR3 is CASSLYRGQGEVQPQHF. In nucleotides, the CDR3 is TGTGCCAGCAGTTTATACCGGGGGCAGGGGGAGGTTCAGCCCCAGCATTTT.

The chain employs TRBV5-4 and TRBJ1-1; maybe TRBD1 (6 bases). Germline-derived CDR1 and CDR2 are SGHNT and YYREEE (reference sequence). This CDR3 comprises 14 residues. The V gene lost 4 bases and the J gene lost 0 bases, with 10 bases spanning the gap. CDR3 region: CASSRDTLNTEAFF. In DNA, the CDR3 is TGTGCCAGCAGCCGGGACACCCTGAACACTGAAGCTTTCTTT.

V usage is TRBV7-2 and J usage is TRBJ1-6; TRBD1 aligns across 8 bases. Germline CDR1 SGHTA, CDR2 FQGNSA. The ends lost 4 bases at V and 2 bases at J; junction bases unmatched: 4. CDR3 length: 16 amino acids. CDR3 coding DNA: TGTGCCAGCAGCTCCACGACAGGGGCCTATAATTCACCCCTCCACTTT. It translates to CASSSTTGAYNSPLHF.

J is TRBJ1-5 and V is TRBV30, with 8 bases that match TRBD1. CDR1 is GTSNPN, CDR2 SVGIG, per germline (reference sequence). This CDR3 is 18 amino acids long. V lost 0 bases and J lost 0; bases outside the gene matches: 10. As DNA, the CDR3 is TGTGCCTGGAGTGTAGCCCGGGACAGGCTCTATAGCAATCAGCCCCAGCATTTT. As protein: CAWSVARDRLYSNQPQHF.

The chain couples TRBV14 to TRBJ1-2, with 7 nucleotides matching TRBD1. V lost 4 bases to trimming and J lost 4 bases; unmatched junction nucleotides: 6. Germline assignment: CDR1 SGHDN and CDR2 FVKESK. This CDR3 has 14 amino acids. The CDR3 protein is CASSRQTGSYGYTF. The DNA of the CDR3 is TGTGCCAGCAGCCGTCAGACAGGGAGCTATGGCTACACCTTC.

The chain combines TRBV27 with TRBJ1-1; D not certain. The CDR3 runs 15 residues. The germline CDR1 and CDR2 sequences are MNHEY and SMNVEV (reference sequence). Trimming took 1 base from V and 5 from J, leaving 14 bases between them. The CDR3 coding sequence is TGTGCCAGCAGTTTATTGAGGGAGAAGATTACTGAAGCTTTCTTT. Translating gives CASSLLREKITEAFF.

The rearrangement joins TRBV6-5 to TRBJ1-2; 8 bases map to TRBD1. CDR1 and CDR2 (germline): MNHEY, SVGAGI. The trim removed 4 bases at V and 6 bases at J, leaving 4 bases unmatched. The CDR3 contains 13 residues. This CDR3 is CASSLRTGNGYTF. For the CDR3, the DNA is TGTGCCAGCAGTTTGCGGACAGGGAATGGCTACACCTTC.

The V gene is TRBV4-2, the J gene TRBJ2-3, with a possible D match to TRBD1 (5 bases). Germline V gives CDR1 LGHNA, CDR2 YNFKEQ. V was cut by 4 bases and J by 6 bases, with 23 bases left in between. This CDR3 is built from 17 residues. CDR3 residues: CASSLRVGRQSTDTQYF. Written as DNA, the CDR3 is TGTGCCAGCAGCCTTCGCGTGGGGCGACAGTCGACGGATACGCAGTATTTT.

The chain couples TRBV4-3 to TRBJ1-4; no firm D call. Between the trimmed V and J ends, which lost 0 bases and 6 bases, there was a span of 14 bases. The CDR3 covers 16 residues. CDR1 LGHNA and CDR2 YSLEER come from the germline V gene. DNA of the CDR3: TGCGCCAGCAGCCAAGATTTTGGCCCCGCGGATGAAAAACTGTTTTTT. Protein: CASSQDFGPADEKLFF.

The CDR3 sequence: CASSSGQGVGEQYF. The CDR3 DNA reads as TGTGCCAGCAGCTCCGGACAGGGGGTCGGAGAGCAGTACTTC. The J gene is TRBJ2-5, the V gene TRBV5-6, with 10 bases that match TRBD1. CDR1 SGHDT and CDR2 YYEEEE come from the germline V gene. The V gene end was trimmed by 3 bases and the J gene end by 11 bases; junction bases not matched to a gene: 10. This CDR3 contains 14 residues.

The chain joins TRBV2 to TRBJ1-3, with D tentatively TRBD1 (5 bases). Germline loops: CDR1 SNHLY, CDR2 FYNNEI. The CDR3 runs to 15 residues. V shed 4 bases and J shed 0 bases, with 10 bases lying between them. CDR3 bases: TGTGCCAGCAGTGTTGGGGGGGGCTCTGGAAACACCATATATTTT. This translates into CASSVGGGSGNTIYF. Full variable domain (remainder filled in from reference TRBV2 and TRBJ1-3): EPEVTQTPSHQVTQMGQEVILRCVPISNHLYFYWYRQILGQKVEFLVSFYNNEISEKSEIFDDQFSVERPDGSNFTLKIRSTKLEDSAMYFCASSVGGGSGNTIYFGEGSWLTVV.

On this clone itself: Other DNA sequences in this specimen translate into the identical CDR3. V gene TRBV6-5 combines with J gene TRBJ1-5; possible D gene TRBD1, 6 bases. Between the trimmed V and J ends, which lost 5 bases and 2 bases, there was a span of 10 bases. The CDR3 covers 14 residues. Germline CDR1 MNHEY, CDR2 SVGAGI. In DNA form, the CDR3 reads TGTGCCAGCAGTCCCCGACAGGGCAATCAGCCCCAGCATTTT. It specifies CASSPRQGNQPQHF.

The rearrangement links TRBV18 to TRBJ2-3; 8 bases map to TRBD1. V shed 3 bases, J shed 2 bases, and the junction held 7 bases outside the gene matches. The CDR3 contains 16 residues. Germline CDR1 is KGHSH and CDR2 is LQKENI. CDR3: CASSPPGQEYTDTQYF. The DNA of the CDR3 is TGTGCCAGCTCACCCCCGGGACAGGAGTACACAGATACGCAGTATTTT.

This clone was counted once. The rearrangement links TRBV6-5 to TRBJ2-2; D is unresolved. Germline CDR1 is MNHEY and CDR2 is SVGAGI. V lost 6 bases to trimming and J lost 4 bases, with 12 bases between them. The CDR3 covers 14 residues. CDR3 in amino acids: CASSPMFSTGELFF. The CDR3, as DNA: TGTGCCAGCAGCCCAATGTTTAGCACCGGGGAGCTGTTTTTT.

The chain has TRBV4-1 and TRBJ2-1, with D perhaps matching TRBD2 (5 bases). Germline loops: CDR1 MGHRA, CDR2 YSYEKL. The CDR3 loop spans 13 amino acids. The V end was cut by 0 bases, the J end by 9 bases, with 9 bases between. In nucleotides, the CDR3 is TGCGCCAGCAGCCAAGATCGACGGGGTGAGCAGTTCTTC. The encoded protein is CASSQDRRGEQFF.

In this sample, this clone turned up a few times. This chain joins TRBV7-7 and TRBJ2-2; D gene unclear. The CDR3 runs to 16 residues. Per germline, CDR1 SSHAT and CDR2 FNYEAQ (reference sequence). V lost 5 bases and J lost 3, with 16 bases in between. The CDR3 sequence is CASSPPHSSDTGELFF. CDR3 DNA sequence: TGTGCCAGCAGCCCCCCCCATTCCAGTGACACCGGGGAGCTGTTTTTT.

CDR3 residues: CASSMKGVFGEKLFF. The CDR3 region has the DNA TGTGCCAGTAGTATGAAAGGAGTTTTCGGTGAAAAACTGTTTTTT. The chain carries TRBV19 and TRBJ1-4; no clear D. Germline CDR1 LNHDA, CDR2 SQIVND (reference sequence). There are 15 residues in the CDR3. The V and J ends lost 3 bases and 7 bases respectively, with 15 bases between them.

The V call is TRBV19, the J call TRBJ2-1; possible D gene TRBD1, 6 bases. This CDR3 contains 16 residues. The germline gives CDR1 LNHDA, CDR2 SQIVND (reference sequence). The germline V and J ends were trimmed by 5 bases and 7 bases, with 21 bases remaining between them. CDR3 residues: CASSPPAGRGWNEQFF. CDR3 DNA: TGTGCCAGTAGTCCCCCGGCGGGCAGGGGATGGAATGAGCAGTTCTTC.

The V gene is TRBV4-1, the J gene TRBJ2-1; TRBD1 might be the D (6 bases). The CDR3 covers 15 residues. Trimming left V 3 bases short and J 6 bases short, with 15 bases between. CDR1 and CDR2 from the germline V gene are MGHRA and YSYEKL. CDR3 nucleotide sequence: TGCGCCAGCAGCCAGACTGCAGGGGTGAGCAATGAGCAGTTCTTC. It encodes CASSQTAGVSNEQFF.

V is TRBV5-1 and J is TRBJ1-1; the D gene is possibly TRBD1 (5 bases). Germline CDR1 SGHRS, CDR2 YFSETQ. The germline V and J ends were trimmed by 0 bases and 1 base, with 10 bases remaining between them. The CDR3 is 15 residues long. CDR3 sequence reads: CASSLGGSTNTEAFF. Here the CDR3 DNA reads TGCGCCAGCAGCTTGGGGGGCAGTACGAACACTGAAGCTTTCTTT. Supplemented by reference TRBV5-1 and TRBJ1-1, the full variable domain reads KAGVTQTPRYLIKTRGQQVTLSCSPISGHRSVSWYQQTPGQGLQFLFEYFSETQRNKGNFPGRFSGRQFSNSRSEMNVSTLELGDSALYLCASSLGGSTNTEAFFGQGTRLTVV.

The chain employs TRBV11-2 and TRBJ2-7, with TRBD1 as a possible D gene (6 bases). Germline V CDR1 and CDR2: SGHAT, FQNNGV. The CDR3 spans 16 residues. V shed 5 bases and J shed 2 bases, with 19 bases lying between them. The CDR3 is CASSEYGPGDPYEQYF. CDR3 bases: TGTGCCAGCAGCGAATACGGGCCAGGGGACCCCTACGAGCAGTACTTC.